Following are 22 T cell receptor beta chains from one sample sequenced in a study of blood T cell repertoires in COVID-19. This table comes from immunoSEQ multiplex PCR, and its TCRdb copy is limited to in-frame clones, with some not included. The sample shows some 100,000 clones, 85% to 90% of them seen only once. Source material: peripheral blood. These receptors came from a human donor with active COVID-19. The donor label of this sample is uncertain.

V gene TRBV30 combines with J gene TRBJ2-3; TRBD1 agrees at 11 bases. After removal of 3 bases from V and 1 base from J, the junction contained 3 bases not matched to a gene. This CDR3 spans 15 amino acids. Germline-derived CDR1 and CDR2 are GTSNPN and SVGIG (reference sequence). CDR3: CAWRGTGGGTDTQYF. CDR3 in DNA: TGTGCCTGGAGGGGGACAGGGGGAGGCACAGATACGCAGTATTTT. Looking up the rest from reference TRBV30 and TRBJ2-3 gives the full variable domain: SQTIHQWPATLVQPVGSPLSLECTVEGTSNPNLYWYRQAAGRGLQLLFYSVGIGQISSEVPQNLSASRPQDRQFILSSKKLLLSDSGFYLCAWRGTGGGTDTQYFGPGTRLTVL.

The J gene is TRBJ1-1, the V gene TRBV7-4; 9 positions agree with TRBD1. V trimming: 3 bases; J trimming: 4 bases; junction bases outside the gene matches: 6. The germline CDR1 and CDR2 sequences are SGHVT and SQSDAQ. CDR3 length: 15 residues. The DNA for the CDR3 is TGTGCCAGCAGCTTCTCCGGGACAGGGTCCACTGAAGCTTTCTTT. Its translation is CASSFSGTGSTEAFF.

For the CDR3, the DNA is TGCGCCAGCAGCCCCGGGACAGAGCTGTTTTTT. It codes for CASSPGTELFF. V gene TRBV5-1 combines with J gene TRBJ2-2; possibly TRBD1 for D (6 bases). CDR1 is SGHRS, CDR2 YFSETQ, per germline. The CDR3 loop spans 11 amino acids. The V end was cut by 4 bases, the J end by 11 bases, with 9 bases between.

The chain couples TRBV7-2 to TRBJ2-2, with 7 bases lining up with TRBD2. Germline assignment: CDR1 SGHTA and CDR2 FQGNSA. The CDR3 extends over 14 amino acids. J was trimmed by 4 bases and V by 1 base; bases with no gene match: 0. The chain's CDR3 is CASSLVAGTGELFF. The CDR3 DNA reads TGTGCCAGCAGCTTAGTAGCGGGCACCGGGGAGCTGTTTTTT.

CDR3: CASSQGQGFGNTIYF. The CDR3, as DNA: TGTGCCAGCTCACAAGGACAGGGTTTTGGAAACACCATATATTTT. J is TRBJ1-3 and V is TRBV18; 8 bases match TRBD1. This CDR3 has 15 amino acids. The germline gives CDR1 KGHSH, CDR2 LQKENI. With V trimmed by 4 bases and J by 3 bases, 5 bases remained unmatched.

The chain joins TRBV7-6 to TRBJ2-1, with TRBD2 identical over 12 bases. The CDR3 has 15 amino acids. V lost 5 bases and J lost 8; bases outside the gene matches: 7. In germline, CDR1 is SGHVS, CDR2 FNYEAQ. The CDR3 loop is CASSQRASGGDEQFF. The CDR3 nucleotides are TGTGCCAGCAGCCAAAGGGCTAGCGGGGGGGATGAGCAGTTCTTC.

J is TRBJ2-7 and V is TRBV25-1, with 8 bases that match TRBD1. The CDR3 spans 12 residues. Germline V gene sequence: CDR1 MGHDK, CDR2 SYGVNS. J lost 3 bases, V lost 6 bases, and 1 base had no gene match. CDR3 sequence: CASRDRDYEQYF. CDR3 DNA sequence: TGTGCCAGCAGGGACAGGGACTACGAGCAGTACTTC.

J is TRBJ1-6 and V is TRBV4-3; perhaps TRBD1 as D (6 bases). The CDR3 runs 14 residues. CDR1 and CDR2 (germline): LGHNA, YSLEER. The V and J ends lost 0 bases and 14 bases respectively, with 14 bases between them. The CDR3: CASSQDWRGATLHF. Here the CDR3 DNA reads TGCGCCAGCAGCCAAGATTGGCGGGGGGCGACCCTCCACTTT.

This chain links TRBV9 with TRBJ1-2; no clear D. This CDR3 has 12 residues. V was trimmed by 0 bases and J by 14 bases, leaving 14 bases between them. Germline assignment: CDR1 SGDLS and CDR2 YYNGEE. CDR3 bases: TGTGCCAGCAGCGTAGCTGGCAGGCTCGCGACCTTC. Residues: CASSVAGRLATF.

This chain uses TRBV3-1 (or the pseudogene TRBV3-2) with TRBJ1-5; 7 bases line up with TRBD1. The V gene's germline CDR1 is LGHDT and CDR2 YNNKEL (reference sequence). CDR3 length equals 15 residues. After removal of 2 bases from V and 3 bases from J, the junction contained 4 bases not matched to a gene. CDR3 protein: CASSQMDRPNQPQHF. The CDR3, as DNA: TGTGCCAGCAGCCAAATGGACAGGCCCAATCAGCCCCAGCATTTT.

The J gene is TRBJ2-1, the V gene TRBV6-2 or TRBV6-3; TRBD2 matches 7 bases. The length of the CDR3 is 15 residues. The trim removed 6 bases at V and 0 bases at J, leaving 5 bases unmatched. The germline gives CDR1 MNHEY, CDR2 SVGEGT. CDR3 amino acids: CASSLRDYSYNEQFF. DNA for the CDR3: TGTGCCAGCAGCCTTCGGGACTACTCCTACAATGAGCAGTTCTTC.

The chain joins TRBV12-5 to TRBJ2-1, with D hard to call. Germline V gene lookup returns CDR1 LGHNT and CDR2 FRNRAP. Deletions cut 5 bases from V and 3 bases from J, with 11 bases between. The CDR3 loop spans 14 amino acids. The CDR3 here is CASGLSPYYNEQFF. As DNA, the CDR3 is TGTGCTAGTGGTCTTAGCCCATACTACAATGAGCAGTTCTTC.

The chain is built from TRBV19 and TRBJ2-6; D is possibly TRBD1 (7 bases). Trimming cost V 5 bases and J 1 base, with 9 bases left between them. Germline V gene sequence: CDR1 LNHDA, CDR2 SQIVND (reference sequence). The length of the CDR3 is 15 residues. CDR3 in DNA: TGTGCCAGTAGTCCAGGGGGGTCTGGGGCCAACGTCCTGACTTTC. Its protein is CASSPGGSGANVLTF. Filled out from reference TRBV19 and TRBJ2-6, the complete variable domain reads DGGITQSPKYLFRKEGQNVTLSCEQNLNHDAMYWYRQDPGQGLRLIYYSQIVNDFQKGDIAEGYSVSREKKESFPLTVTSAQKNPTAFYLCASSPGGSGANVLTFGAGSRLTVL.

This chain uses TRBV4-1 with TRBJ2-7, with a weak D call TRBD1 (5 bases). Germline V gene sequence: CDR1 MGHRA, CDR2 YSYEKL. This CDR3 has 16 residues. Trimming cost V 0 bases and J 0 bases, with 12 bases left between them. The CDR3 here is CASSQDITGRSYEQYF. The CDR3 DNA is TGCGCCAGCAGCCAAGATATCACAGGTCGCTCCTACGAGCAGTACTTC.

V gene TRBV7-9 combines with J gene TRBJ2-2; the match to TRBD1 covers 8 bases. Trimming removed 1 base from V and 5 bases from J; junction bases left unmatched: 6. The germline V gene encodes CDR1 SEHNR and CDR2 FQNEAQ (reference sequence). There are 16 residues in the CDR3. This chain's CDR3 is CASSLGRTGTTGELFF. The DNA of the CDR3 is TGTGCCAGCAGCTTAGGGCGGACAGGGACTACCGGGGAGCTGTTTTTT. Full variable domain (missing parts from reference TRBV7-9 and TRBJ2-2): DTGVSQNPRHKITKRGQNVTFRCDPISEHNRLYWYRQTLGQGPEFLTYFQNEAQLEKSRLLSDRFSAERPKGSFSTLEIQRTEQGDSAMYLCASSLGRTGTTGELFFGEGSRLTVL.

This chain uses TRBV9 with TRBJ2-6; D uncertain. The CDR3 runs to 15 residues. The ends were cut back, 1 base at V and 1 base at J, with 6 bases in the middle. Germline V gene data show CDR1 as SGDLS and CDR2 as YYNGEE. The CDR3 reads CASSVSRSGANVLTF. CDR3 nucleotides: TGTGCCAGCAGCGTAAGTCGGTCTGGGGCCAACGTCCTGACTTTC.

The chain uses TRBV7-6 and TRBJ1-5; 7 nucleotides align to TRBD1. From germline, CDR1 is SGHVS and CDR2 FNYEAQ. J lost 3 bases, V lost 1 base, and 3 bases had no gene match. The CDR3 length is 15 residues. CDR3 sequence reads: CASSLGDRLNQPQHF. Here the CDR3 DNA reads TGTGCCAGCAGCTTAGGGGACAGACTCAATCAGCCCCAGCATTTT. The full variable domain, completed using reference TRBV7-6 and TRBJ1-5, is GAGVSQSPRYKVTKRGQDVALRCDPISGHVSLYWYRQALGQGPEFLTYFNYEAQQDKSGLPNDRFSAERPEGSISTLTIQRTEQRDSAMYRCASSLGDRLNQPQHFGDGTRLSIL.

The rearrangement uses TRBV6-5 and TRBJ2-7; possible D gene TRBD2, 6 bases. The CDR3 extends over 16 amino acids. The germline V gene has CDR1 MNHEY and CDR2 SVGAGI. Trimming took off 0 bases at V and 2 bases at J, with 14 bases between the two ends. This CDR3 is CASSYSGGTRAYEQYF. For the CDR3, the DNA is TGTGCCAGCAGTTACTCCGGAGGGACGAGGGCCTACGAGCAGTACTTC.

The rearrangement joins TRBV9 to TRBJ1-6, with a weak D call TRBD1 (5 bases). The CDR3 has 16 amino acids. The germline V and J ends were trimmed by 4 bases and 1 base, with 12 bases remaining between them. CDR1 and CDR2 (germline): SGDLS, YYNGEE. The DNA of the CDR3 is TGTGCCAGCAGCCCCCGCGGGGCGTCCTATAATTCACCCCTCCACTTT. This sequence encodes CASSPRGASYNSPLHF.

The CDR3 region is CASRERDTPSTDTQYF. In DNA, the CDR3 is TGTGCCAGTAGAGAACGGGACACCCCCAGCACAGATACGCAGTATTTT. V is TRBV19 and J is TRBJ2-3, with a weak D call TRBD1 (6 bases). Deletions cut 6 bases from V and 0 bases from J, with 16 bases between. Germline loops: CDR1 LNHDA, CDR2 SQIVND (reference sequence). CDR3 length: 16 residues.

The table lists this clone with a few counts. V usage is TRBV6-8 and J usage is TRBJ2-1, with 10 nucleotides matching TRBD2. V lost 0 bases, J lost 0 bases, and 8 bases stayed unmatched. CDR1 is MNHGY, CDR2 SAAAGT, per germline. The CDR3 sequence is 19 residues long. CDR3 nucleotides: TGTGCCAGCAGTTACTCGATAGCGGGGGGTCTCCTCTCCTACAATGAGCAGTTCTTC. The encoded protein is CASSYSIAGGLLSYNEQFF.

This clone came up once. The chain employs TRBV6-1 and TRBJ1-2, with D possibly matching TRBD1 (6 bases). This CDR3 is built from 16 residues. Germline V gives CDR1 MNHNS, CDR2 SASEGT. The V end lost 1 base, the J end lost 4 bases, and 16 bases lay between the germline ends. CDR3 protein: CASSEGPGWTAYGYTF. CDR3 in DNA: TGTGCCAGCAGTGAAGGTCCTGGGTGGACAGCCTATGGCTACACCTTC.